The 16 T cell receptor beta chains listed next were all sequenced from one sample in a study of multiple sclerosis patients with progressive multifocal leukoencephalopathy (dated by TCRdb to the late 2010s). What the time point label conveys for this sample: time of PML onset. The treatment or condition label here, explained by the study, means: on natalizumab therapy at sampling. Receptor libraries were prepared by the immunoSEQ multiplex PCR assay. The clones in this table, taken by TCRdb from immuneACCESS, are in-frame only. Not every clone is retained; where verified, under half of the shortfall comes from an unresolved V gene, and the cause of the rest is unknown. Across this sample there are tens of thousands of clones, with 75% to 90% seen only once. 9.5% to 15% of the sample is in the top ten clones. This material consisted of PBMCs, taken from a patient treated with natalizumab. The receptors come from a woman aged 30 to 39 with progressive multifocal leukoencephalopathy.

The chain joins TRBV7-2 to TRBJ2-5; D gene uncertain. The CDR3 has 13 residues. CDR1 SGHTA and CDR2 FQGNSA come from the germline V gene. Deletions cut 1 base from V and 5 bases from J, with 8 bases between. This CDR3 reads CASSLGVHETQYF. Here the CDR3 DNA reads TGTGCCAGCAGCTTAGGTGTCCATGAGACCCAGTACTTC.

The chain has TRBV18 and TRBJ2-7; 9 bases are shared with TRBD1. Germline V gene lookup returns CDR1 KGHSH and CDR2 LQKENI. V shed 4 bases, J shed 3 bases, and the junction held 10 bases outside the gene matches. The CDR3 extends over 16 amino acids. CDR3 in DNA: TGTGCCAGCTCACACGGGGGACAGGGACTATTCTACGAGCAGTACTTC. Its translation: CASSHGGQGLFYEQYF.

The chain combines TRBV7-2 with TRBJ1-3; the D is unclear. There are 14 residues in the CDR3. Germline assignment: CDR1 SGHTA and CDR2 FQGNSA. The V end was cut by 2 bases, the J end by 0 bases, with 5 bases between. DNA of the CDR3: TGTGCCAGCAGCTTATTTAGCTCTGGAAACACCATATATTTT. Amino acids: CASSLFSSGNTIYF.

The chain joins TRBV18 to TRBJ2-7; 10 nucleotides match TRBD2. Germline loops: CDR1 KGHSH, CDR2 LQKENI. The CDR3 contains 15 residues. With V trimmed by 4 bases and J by 1 base, 4 bases remained unmatched. The CDR3 DNA follows: TGTGCCAGCTCACGAAAAGCGGGAGGGTCCTACGAGCAGTACTTC. Protein product: CASSRKAGGSYEQYF.

The rearrangement uses TRBV6-5 and TRBJ2-1; no clear D gene. This CDR3 region has 14 residues. Germline CDR1 MNHEY, CDR2 SVGAGI. V lost 4 bases and J 4 bases, leaving 11 bases between the germline ends. The CDR3 here is CASSWSRGYNEQFF. The CDR3 region has the DNA TGTGCCAGCAGTTGGTCCCGCGGATACAATGAGCAGTTCTTC.

The chain carries TRBV2 and TRBJ1-5; 10 bases agree with TRBD1. Germline V gene sequence: CDR1 SNHLY, CDR2 FYNNEI. The junction had 4 bases not matched to a gene; V was cut back by 6 bases and J by 5 bases. The CDR3 loop spans 14 amino acids. The CDR3 nucleotides are TGTGCCAGCAGCCGCGGGACAGGGGATCAGCCCCAGCATTTT. Protein product: CASSRGTGDQPQHF.

This clone was observed a handful of times. This chain links TRBV6-1 with TRBJ2-7; D is tentatively TRBD1 or TRBD2 (5 bases each). The V end was cut by 2 bases, the J end by 3 bases, with 14 bases between. The CDR3 extends over 15 amino acids. Per the germline V gene, CDR1 is MNHNS and CDR2 is SASEGT. DNA of the CDR3: TGTGCCAGCAGTGAAATGGCGGGTCAGGGCTACGAGCAGTACTTC. The encoded protein is CASSEMAGQGYEQYF.

The J gene is TRBJ1-1, the V gene TRBV30, with D unclear. V was pared by 0 bases and J by 1 base, with 9 bases between. Per germline, CDR1 GTSNPN and CDR2 SVGIG (reference sequence). This CDR3 is built from 14 residues. CDR3 amino acids: CAWSVSFANTEAFF. The CDR3 DNA reads as TGTGCCTGGAGTGTAAGCTTCGCGAACACTGAAGCTTTCTTT.

V is TRBV7-2 and J is TRBJ1-1; D gene ambiguous. Per the germline V gene, CDR1 is SGHTA and CDR2 is FQGNSA. Trimming removed 3 bases from V and 0 bases from J, with 5 bases in between. CDR3 length: 13 amino acids. For the CDR3, the DNA is TGTGCCAGCAGCTTCGACATGAACACTGAAGCTTTCTTT. Its translation: CASSFDMNTEAFF.

Remarks on this clone: Other DNA sequences within the sample encode an identical CDR3. This chain joins TRBV18 and TRBJ2-2; D might be TRBD1 (6 bases). Trimming removed 0 bases at V and 3 bases at J, with 11 bases between. The CDR3 covers 16 residues. Germline-derived CDR1 and CDR2 are KGHSH and LQKENI. CDR3 sequence reads: CASSPPGGGDTGELFF. DNA of the CDR3: TGTGCCAGCTCACCACCGGGTGGGGGCGACACCGGGGAGCTGTTTTTT.

This clone occurred a few times. The rearrangement joins TRBV5-4 to TRBJ2-7, with D possibly called TRBD1 or TRBD2 (5 bases each). CDR1 is SGHNT, CDR2 YYREEE, per germline (reference sequence). The CDR3 contains 13 residues. Trimming cost V 4 bases and J 3 bases, with 11 bases left between them. Written as DNA, the CDR3 is TGTGCCAGCAGCATAGGGACCGGCTACGAGCAGTACTTC. Translation gives CASSIGTGYEQYF.

The CDR3 sequence is CASSLGGLTNYGYTF. The CDR3 nucleotides read TGCGCCAGCAGCTTGGGGGGCCTTACTAACTATGGCTACACCTTC. The rearrangement joins TRBV5-1 to TRBJ1-2; a weak D match, TRBD1 (5 bases). The V gene's germline CDR1 is SGHRS and CDR2 YFSETQ. With 0 bases removed from V and 0 bases from J, the gap between germline ends came to 9 bases. CDR3 size: 15 residues.

The chain couples TRBV19 to TRBJ2-2, with 8 bases matching TRBD2. In germline, CDR1 is LNHDA, CDR2 SQIVND (reference sequence). The CDR3 covers 16 residues. V dropped 5 bases and J dropped 2; count of bases not matched to a gene: 7. This chain's CDR3 is CASSSRLALNTGELFF. CDR3 DNA: TGTGCCAGTAGTTCGCGACTAGCGCTCAACACCGGGGAGCTGTTTTTT. Supplemented by reference TRBV19 and TRBJ2-2, the full variable domain reads DGGITQSPKYLFRKEGQNVTLSCEQNLNHDAMYWYRQDPGQGLRLIYYSQIVNDFQKGDIAEGYSVSREKKESFPLTVTSAQKNPTAFYLCASSSRLALNTGELFFGEGSRLTVL.

The chain employs TRBV6-5 and TRBJ1-4; D is ambiguous. CDR3 length: 15 residues. The V gene lost 1 base and the J gene lost 5 bases, with 11 bases spanning the gap. Germline loops: CDR1 MNHEY, CDR2 SVGAGI. The CDR3 DNA sequence: TGTGCCAGCAGTTACTTCGGCAGCCAAAATGAAAAACTGTTTTTT. Amino acid sequence: CASSYFGSQNEKLFF.

This chain joins TRBV5-1 and TRBJ2-7; D not certain. CDR1 is SGHRS, CDR2 YFSETQ, per germline. V was shortened by 2 bases and J by 4 bases, with 16 bases between the two germline ends. The CDR3 covers 15 residues. CDR3 amino acids: CASSFRTTTNYEQYF. In DNA form, the CDR3 reads TGCGCCAGCAGCTTCCGGACCACTACGAATTACGAGCAGTACTTC. Using reference TRBV5-1 and TRBJ2-7 for the parts outside the CDR3, the full variable domain is KAGVTQTPRYLIKTRGQQVTLSCSPISGHRSVSWYQQTPGQGLQFLFEYFSETQRNKGNFPGRFSGRQFSNSRSEMNVSTLELGDSALYLCASSFRTTTNYEQYFGPGTRLTVT.

The chain employs TRBV19 and TRBJ1-3, with TRBD1 matching over 7 bases. This CDR3 is 15 amino acids long. The junction had 7 bases not matched to a gene; V was cut back by 4 bases and J by 4 bases. The germline V gene encodes CDR1 LNHDA and CDR2 SQIVND (reference sequence). The CDR3 nucleotides are TGTGCCAGTAGTACCCTACAGGGGTACGGAAACACCATATATTTT. This translates into CASSTLQGYGNTIYF.